This note documents a single TCR beta chain sequence. The sample belongs to a study of blood T cell repertoires in COVID-19. Study summary: From T cells, B-cell-depleted T cells, or PBMCs came the material, which was cDNA or gDNA.

CDR1 is MNHNS and CDR2 is SASEGT in the germline V gene. Trimming removed 5 bases from V and 4 bases from J; junction bases left unmatched: 1. The CDR3 covers 12 residues. Recruits, aged roughly 18 to 90 years, lived in 24 US areas. Among Cohort 3 donors, those recovered had two negative PCRs, clearance, or symptom resolution. Authors' processing steps: Reference gene primer amplification gave nucleated cell count estimates. TCRdb's table, derived via immunoSEQ multiplex PCR, lists solely in-frame clones and lacks some. V, J and clone size derive from that table, while D and trimming were established from the DNA sequence. Counted here are around 310,000 clones, under 90% occurring once; the ten biggest clones make up over 8.5%.

The sequencing sample was made of PBMCs or T cells enriched from blood (not recorded which). This TCR was recovered from a woman aged 25 to 45 who had recovered from COVID-19. The chain combines TRBV6-1 with TRBJ2-7; 8 bases match TRBD2. This CDR3 is CASSTSGYEQYF. CDR3 in DNA: TGTGCCAGCAGTACTAGCGGATACGAGCAGTACTTC.